The present T cell receptor beta chain was sequenced within a study of blood T cell repertoires in COVID-19. Overall study context: Samples taken during acute and convalescent COVID-19 were collected in the United States, Italy and Spain.

Trimming removed 3 bases from V and 4 bases from J, with 10 bases in between. CDR1 SGHTA and CDR2 FQGTGA come from the germline V gene. CDR3 length equals 13 residues. How the authors handled the data: Estimation of nucleated cell counts relied on the amplification of reference gene primers. Assay used: immunoSEQ multiplex PCR; TCRdb lists only in-frame clones, some missing. V, J and clone size were drawn from that table, and D and trimming were deduced from the DNA. The data hold about 15,000 clones, with roughly 91% observed a single time. Seattle patients were enrolled while actively infected and followed longitudinally.

This sequence joins TRBV7-3 and TRBJ2-7; D gene unclear. The clonotype was recovered from a woman aged 80 or over with COVID-19, enrolled during active disease. The sequencing sample was made of peripheral blood. In DNA, the CDR3 is TGTGCCAGCAGCTTCAACCCCGGGTACGAGCAGTACTTC. This codes for CASSFNPGYEQYF.